The T cell receptor (beta chain) described here comes from a study of blood T cell repertoires in COVID-19. Study-wide context: Two negative PCRs, clearance, or symptom resolution characterized the recovered Cohort 3 donors. Material from acute and convalescent COVID-19 was sourced from the United States, Italy and Spain.

The trim removed 5 bases at V and 3 bases at J, leaving 4 bases unmatched. This CDR3 contains 14 residues. The germline CDR1 and CDR2 sequences are SEHNR and FQNEAQ (reference sequence). Per the authors' pipeline: The assay estimated nucleated cells by amplifying reference gene primers. The data were produced by immunoSEQ multiplex PCR, yet TCRdb's version contains in-frame clones alone and is incomplete. V and J calls and clone size follow that table, whereas D and trimming were derived from the DNA. The repertoire holds more than 300,000 clones, with approximately 89% as singletons. The sequenced sample consisted of PBMCs or T cells enriched from blood (not recorded which). The rearrangement uses TRBV7-9 and TRBJ1-1; TRBD1 aligns across 9 bases. The source of this sequence is a man in his forties or fifties in a cohort exposed to, infected with or recovered from COVID-19 (not recorded which). In DNA, the CDR3 is TGTGCCAGCAGCCCCCGACAGGGGGACACTGAAGCTTTCTTT. This gives the protein CASSPRQGDTEAFF.